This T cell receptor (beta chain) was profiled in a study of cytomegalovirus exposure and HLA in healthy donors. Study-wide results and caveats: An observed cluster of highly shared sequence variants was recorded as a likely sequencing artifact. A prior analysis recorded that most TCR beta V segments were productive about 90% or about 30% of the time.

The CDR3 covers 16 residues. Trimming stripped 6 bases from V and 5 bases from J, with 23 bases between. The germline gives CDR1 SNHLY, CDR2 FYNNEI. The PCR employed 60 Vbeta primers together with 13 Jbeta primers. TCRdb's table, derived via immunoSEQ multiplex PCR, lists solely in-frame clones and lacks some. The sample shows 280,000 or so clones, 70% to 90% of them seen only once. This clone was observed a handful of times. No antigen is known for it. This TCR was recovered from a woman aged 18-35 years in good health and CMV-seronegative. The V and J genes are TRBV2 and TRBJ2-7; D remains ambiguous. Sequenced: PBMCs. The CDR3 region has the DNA TGTGCCAGCAGAATGAGTGGGCTTCTCCTCACGGACGAGCAGTACTTC. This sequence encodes CASRMSGLLLTDEQYF. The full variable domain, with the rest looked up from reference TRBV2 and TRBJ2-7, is EPEVTQTPSHQVTQMGQEVILRCVPISNHLYFYWYRQILGQKVEFLVSFYNNEISEKSEIFDDQFSVERPDGSNFTLKIRSTKLEDSAMYFCASRMSGLLLTDEQYFGPGTRLTVT.